Listed below are T cell receptor beta chains from one sample, sequenced in a study of shared clonotypes between healthy human individuals. The method was immunoSEQ multiplex PCR; TCRdb's version includes in-frame clones alone and lacks a portion of them. The data contain about 2 million clones, roughly 94% of them singletons. Sequencing was performed on naive CD4+ T cells sorted from blood. These receptors were taken from a man between 18 and 35 years old in good health. The CDR3 runs from the conserved cysteine through the conserved F or W. Each record gives: CDR3 DNA, CDR3 protein, clone size, V gene, J gene, D gene. D genes are given only for firm matches. The size entry is marked missing in some rows and otherwise reads once, few, many or a size class.

cdr3_nt: TGTGCCAGCAGTTACAGTTGGGGTAGGGGGAGAAACGAGCAGTACTTC; cdr3_aa: CASSYSWGRGRNEQYF; clone_size: -; v_call: TRBV6-5; j_call: TRBJ2-7; d_call: -
cdr3_nt: TGTGCCAGCTGCCAAGGGGGATGGGGACTGTTTTTT; cdr3_aa: CASCQGGWGLFF; clone_size: -; v_call: TRBV6-6; j_call: TRBJ1-4; d_call: -
cdr3_nt: TGCGCCAGCAGCGAGACAGGGTTGGGCTCCTACGAGCAGTACTTC; cdr3_aa: CASSETGLGSYEQYF; clone_size: once; v_call: TRBV5-1; j_call: TRBJ2-7; d_call: TRBD1
cdr3_nt: TGCAGCGTTGGAGAGTCGGGCAATCAGCCCCAGCATTTT; cdr3_aa: CSVGESGNQPQHF; clone_size: -; v_call: TRBV29-1; j_call: TRBJ1-5; d_call: -
cdr3_nt: TGCGCCAGCAGTGGAGGTACAGCTGGGAACACTGAAGCTTTCTTT; cdr3_aa: CASSGGTAGNTEAFF; clone_size: -; v_call: TRBV10-1; j_call: TRBJ1-1; d_call: -
cdr3_nt: TGTGCCAGCAGTGAAGTTAGCAATCAGCCCCAGCATTTT; cdr3_aa: CASSEVSNQPQHF; clone_size: few; v_call: TRBV2; j_call: TRBJ1-5; d_call: -
cdr3_nt: TGCGCCAGCAGCTTGCGCGCGGGAGGGCTTGACGAGCAGTACTTC; cdr3_aa: CASSLRAGGLDEQYF; clone_size: -; v_call: TRBV5-1; j_call: TRBJ2-7; d_call: TRBD2
cdr3_nt: TGCGCCAGCAGCCCCCAATTGGCAGGGGGCGCGGATGGCTACACCTTC; cdr3_aa: CASSPQLAGGADGYTF; clone_size: many; v_call: TRBV5-1; j_call: TRBJ1-2; d_call: TRBD1
cdr3_nt: TGTGCCAGCTCACCCCCGGGACCGGAGAACAATGAGCAGTTCTTC; cdr3_aa: CASSPPGPENNEQFF; clone_size: few; v_call: TRBV18; j_call: TRBJ2-1; d_call: -
cdr3_nt: TGTGCCAGCAGCCAAGATCTCGTCGCCATTTACGAGCAGTACTTC; cdr3_aa: CASSQDLVAIYEQYF; clone_size: -; v_call: TRBV14; j_call: TRBJ2-7; d_call: -
cdr3_nt: TGCGCCAGCAGCTTGGATCGGGGGGGCAATCAGCCCCAGCATTTT; cdr3_aa: CASSLDRGGNQPQHF; clone_size: -; v_call: TRBV5-1; j_call: TRBJ1-5; d_call: -
cdr3_nt: TGTGCCAGCAGTTACTCAGGGGATTCCAAAAACATTCAGTACTTC; cdr3_aa: CASSYSGDSKNIQYF; clone_size: -; v_call: TRBV6-5; j_call: TRBJ2-4; d_call: -
cdr3_nt: TGTGCCAGCAGAAGGGCTGGGGCCAACGTCCTGACTTTC; cdr3_aa: CASRRAGANVLTF; clone_size: -; v_call: TRBV9; j_call: TRBJ2-6; d_call: -
cdr3_nt: TGTGCTACTCACGACAGGGCCTACGAGCAGTACTTC; cdr3_aa: CATHDRAYEQYF; clone_size: -; v_call: TRBV6-5; j_call: TRBJ2-7; d_call: TRBD1
cdr3_nt: TGCGCCAGCAGCTGGGACAGGGTAAACACTGAAGCTTTCTTT; cdr3_aa: CASSWDRVNTEAFF; clone_size: -; v_call: TRBV5-1; j_call: TRBJ1-1; d_call: TRBD1
cdr3_nt: TGCGCCAGCAGCTTCGAGGGAAGAGTCGGGGAGCTGTTTTTT; cdr3_aa: CASSFEGRVGELFF; clone_size: -; v_call: TRBV5-1; j_call: TRBJ2-2; d_call: -
cdr3_nt: TGTGCCAGCAGCCAATTAAACAGGGAAGAGACCCAGTACTTC; cdr3_aa: CASSQLNREETQYF; clone_size: -; v_call: TRBV14; j_call: TRBJ2-5; d_call: -
cdr3_nt: TGTGCCATCAGTGAGCCTGGGACAGACTCTTATGGCTACACCTTC; cdr3_aa: CAISEPGTDSYGYTF; clone_size: -; v_call: TRBV10-3; j_call: TRBJ1-2; d_call: TRBD1
cdr3_nt: TGTGCCAGCAGCCACGCGTCAGAGACCCAGTACTTC; cdr3_aa: CASSHASETQYF; clone_size: -; v_call: TRBV14; j_call: TRBJ2-5; d_call: -
cdr3_nt: TGTGCCAGCAGCTTAGTATCTGGGGGGCGAAACACTGAAGCTTTCTTT; cdr3_aa: CASSLVSGGRNTEAFF; clone_size: -; v_call: TRBV7-2; j_call: TRBJ1-1; d_call: -
cdr3_nt: TGCGCCTCTTTGGACAGGGTCACCGGGGAGCTGTTTTTT; cdr3_aa: CASLDRVTGELFF; clone_size: -; v_call: TRBV10-1; j_call: TRBJ2-2; d_call: TRBD1
cdr3_nt: TGCGCCAGCAGCCAAGAAGGGGGCCAAAAACTGTTTTTT; cdr3_aa: CASSQEGGQKLFF; clone_size: -; v_call: TRBV4-1; j_call: TRBJ1-4; d_call: TRBD1
cdr3_nt: TGTGCCAGCAGTATCGGACTAGCGGAGACAGATACGCAGTATTTT; cdr3_aa: CASSIGLAETDTQYF; clone_size: -; v_call: TRBV6-5; j_call: TRBJ2-3; d_call: TRBD2
cdr3_nt: TGTGCCAGCAGTAGGACAGGGAGCTCCTACGAGCAGTACTTC; cdr3_aa: CASSRTGSSYEQYF; clone_size: -; v_call: TRBV6-5; j_call: TRBJ2-7; d_call: TRBD1
cdr3_nt: TGTGCCAGCAGCCGCAAACAGGGGGCGGGATACGAGCAGTACTTC; cdr3_aa: CASSRKQGAGYEQYF; clone_size: -; v_call: TRBV11-2; j_call: TRBJ2-7; d_call: TRBD1